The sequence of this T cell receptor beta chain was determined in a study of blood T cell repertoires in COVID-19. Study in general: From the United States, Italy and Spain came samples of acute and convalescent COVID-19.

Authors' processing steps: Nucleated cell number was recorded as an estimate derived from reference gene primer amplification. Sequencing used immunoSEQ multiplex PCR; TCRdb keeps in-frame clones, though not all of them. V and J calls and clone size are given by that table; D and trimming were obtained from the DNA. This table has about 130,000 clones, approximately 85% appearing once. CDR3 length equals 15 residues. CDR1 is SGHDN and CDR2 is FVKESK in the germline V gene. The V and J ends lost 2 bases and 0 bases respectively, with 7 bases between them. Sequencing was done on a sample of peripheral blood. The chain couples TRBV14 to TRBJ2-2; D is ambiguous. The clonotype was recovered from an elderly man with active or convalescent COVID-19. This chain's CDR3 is CASSQLTANTGELFF. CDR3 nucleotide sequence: TGTGCCAGCAGCCAACTCACAGCGAACACCGGGGAGCTGTTTTTT.